These T cell receptor beta chains were read from a single sample in a study of CD8+ T cells in alopecia areata. TCRdb's copy holds only in-frame clones and misses some; the assay was immunoSEQ multiplex PCR. The sample has about 290,000 clones, 55% to 75% seen once. This sample comprised CD4+ T cells sorted from blood, obtained at week 24, from a patient treated with tofacitinib. The receptor set was obtained from a human donor with alopecia areata. The CDR3 runs from the conserved cysteine through the conserved F or W. The D gene is left open where the match is weak.

>TRBV30|NA|TRBJ1-4
CAWSVRTTNEKLFF
TGTGCCTGGAGTGTCAGGACAACTAATGAAAAACTGTTTTTT
>TRBV4-3|NA|TRBJ1-2
CASSTLQGEIGYTF
TGCGCCAGCAGCACATTACAGGGAGAGATTGGCTACACCTTC
>TRBV27|TRBD2|TRBJ2-5
CASSPPLLAGGLETQYF
TGTGCCAGCAGTCCCCCCCTACTAGCGGGGGGGCTGGAGACCCAGTACTTC
>TRBV29-1|TRBD2|TRBJ2-1
CSVAAGSYNEQFF
TGCAGCGTTGCAGCGGGATCCTACAATGAGCAGTTCTTC
>TRBV4-3|TRBD1|TRBJ2-3
CASSQDERQGALADTQYF
TGCGCCAGCAGCCAAGATGAACGACAGGGGGCTTTGGCAGATACGCAGTATTTT
>TRBV25-1|NA|TRBJ1-6
CASTMGGSPLHF
TGTGCCAGCACTATGGGAGGTTCACCCCTCCACTTT
>TRBV7-2|NA|TRBJ2-7
CASRKAGTGSSYEQYF
TGTGCCAGCCGAAAGGCCGGGACGGGTTCGTCCTACGAGCAGTACTTC
>TRBV29-1|NA|TRBJ1-1
CSVESRGRNTEAFF
TGCAGCGTTGAATCGCGGGGGAGGAACACTGAAGCTTTCTTT
>TRBV2|NA|TRBJ1-1
CASREQGSGTEAFF
TGTGCCAGCAGAGAGCAGGGGAGTGGCACTGAAGCTTTCTTT
>TRBV4-2|TRBD1|TRBJ1-4
CASSQIRGQGDEKLFF
TGTGCCAGCAGCCAAATTAGAGGACAGGGCGACGAAAAACTGTTTTTT
>TRBV28|NA|TRBJ1-6
CASSFSGYNYNSPLHF
TGTGCCAGCAGTTTCTCCGGGTATAACTATAATTCACCCCTCCACTTT
>TRBV5-1|NA|TRBJ2-5
CASSLGSKETQYF
TGCGCCAGCAGCTTGGGCAGTAAAGAGACCCAGTACTTC
>TRBV27|NA|TRBJ2-2
CASSFRGRTGELFF
TGTGCCAGCAGTTTCAGGGGACGGACCGGGGAGCTGTTTTTT
>TRBV30|NA|TRBJ1-2
CAWSQQGRGYTF
TGTGCCTGGAGTCAACAGGGTCGTGGCTACACCTTC
>TRBV9|TRBD2|TRBJ2-5
CASSVGGGAETQYF
TGTGCCAGCAGCGTAGGCGGGGGTGCAGAGACCCAGTACTTC
>TRBV6-5|NA|TRBJ2-5
CASKSTQETQYF
TGTGCCAGCAAAAGTACCCAAGAGACCCAGTACTTC